The 16 T cell receptor beta chains presented below share a single source sample, sequenced in a study of CD8+ T cells in alopecia areata. As to treatment: oral pan-JAK inhibitor, 5-10 mg twice daily. After isolation, RNA underwent reverse transcription to generate cDNA as the sequencing template. The repertoire was sequenced with immunoSEQ multiplex PCR; TCRdb's copy has only in-frame clones and lacks some. Among about 210,000 clones listed, less than 45% were seen once. The specimen comprised CD4+ T cells sorted from blood, sampled around week 36, from a patient treated with tofacitinib. The receptor source for this set is a human donor with alopecia areata.

The chain links TRBV11-2 to TRBJ2-1; TRBD2 aligns across 15 bases. The trim removed 7 bases at V and 7 bases at J, leaving 5 bases unmatched. This CDR3 comprises 15 residues. Germline CDR1 and CDR2: SGHAT and FQNNGV. As DNA, the CDR3 is TGTGCCAGCATAGGGGGGACTAGCGGGAGGAATGAGCAGTTCTTC. Translated, it gives CASIGGTSGRNEQFF.

This clone was detected only a few times. CDR3 sequence: CASSYGTDYEQYF. The CDR3 DNA follows: TGCGCCAGCAGCTATGGGACAGACTACGAGCAGTACTTC. The J gene is TRBJ2-7, the V gene TRBV5-1; 7 positions agree with TRBD1. The CDR3 runs to 13 residues. Germline V lookup: CDR1 SGHRS, CDR2 YFSETQ. With 3 bases clipped from V and 3 bases from J, the junction kept 3 bases outside the gene matches.

This clone was found many times. The DNA for the CDR3 is TGTGCCAGCATCCGCAGCGGGAGTATACGGGAGCAGTTCTTC. It specifies CASIRSGSIREQFF. The chain links TRBV7-2 to TRBJ2-1, with 8 bases lining up with TRBD2. The CDR3 spans 14 residues. The trim removed 7 bases at V and 10 bases at J, leaving 12 bases unmatched. Germline CDR1 is SGHTA and CDR2 is FQGNSA. The whole variable domain, filled in from reference TRBV7-2 and TRBJ2-1, reads GAGVSQSPSNKVTEKGKDVELRCDPISGHTALYWYRQSLGQGLEFLIYFQGNSAPDKSGLPSDRFSAERTGGSVSTLTIQRTQQEDSAVYLCASIRSGSIREQFFGPGTRLTVL.

V and J are TRBV7-3 and TRBJ2-1; D may correspond to TRBD1 or TRBD2 (5 bases each). The CDR3 is 15 amino acids. In germline, CDR1 is SGHTA, CDR2 FQGTGA. The ends were cut back, 2 bases at V and 5 bases at J, with 13 bases in the middle. The CDR3 loop reads CASSLGFGGNNEQFF. CDR3 in DNA: TGTGCCAGCAGCTTAGGGTTTGGGGGAAACAATGAGCAGTTCTTC.

The rearrangement joins TRBV2 to TRBJ2-1; TRBD2 might be the D (6 bases). There are 16 residues in the CDR3. V lost 3 bases, J lost 0 bases, and 12 bases lay in between. Germline V lookup: CDR1 SNHLY, CDR2 FYNNEI. This CDR3 is CASSDLALSSYNEQFF. In DNA, the CDR3 is TGTGCCAGCAGTGACCTAGCGCTCAGCTCCTACAATGAGCAGTTCTTC.

This chain links TRBV5-1 with TRBJ2-6; D not certain. V gave up 4 bases and J gave up 0 bases, with 5 bases separating them. The CDR3 contains 14 residues. Germline V gene lookup returns CDR1 SGHRS and CDR2 YFSETQ. CDR3 region: CASSPGSGANVLTF. In DNA form, the CDR3 reads TGCGCCAGCAGCCCGGGCTCTGGGGCCAACGTCCTGACTTTC.

V and J are TRBV7-2 and TRBJ2-7; 7 bases agree with TRBD2. The junction had 8 bases not matched to a gene; V was cut back by 4 bases and J by 2 bases. The CDR3 has 15 residues. In germline, CDR1 is SGHTA, CDR2 FQGNSA. The CDR3 reads CASSYGTTLAYEQYF. Written as DNA, the CDR3 is TGTGCCAGCAGCTACGGGACTACCTTGGCCTACGAGCAGTACTTC.

This clone was picked up a small number of times. J is TRBJ2-7 and V is TRBV29-1; unclear D gene. The CDR3 consists of 11 residues. Germline-derived CDR1 and CDR2 are SQVTM and ANQGSEA. Trimming removed 7 bases at V and 2 bases at J, with 9 bases between. The CDR3 DNA is TGCAGCGGTGGCAGCCCCTACGAGCAGTACTTC. This translates into CSGGSPYEQYF.

The gene calls are TRBV4-2 and TRBJ2-5; tentatively, D is TRBD2 (5 bases). V lost 4 bases and J lost 5, with 17 bases in between. Germline assignment: CDR1 LGHNA and CDR2 YNFKEQ. There are 15 residues in the CDR3. This CDR3 reads CASSPPAAEWETQYF. CDR3 DNA: TGTGCCAGCAGCCCTCCAGCGGCGGAATGGGAGACCCAGTACTTC.

The chain employs TRBV15 and TRBJ2-3; tentative D call: TRBD1 (5 bases). Germline V gene sequence: CDR1 LNHNV, CDR2 YYDKDF (reference sequence). The CDR3 has 13 amino acids. The V end was cut by 4 bases, the J end by 4 bases, with 9 bases between. Here the CDR3 reads CATSTAGPDTQYF. CDR3 nucleotides: TGTGCCACCAGCACGGCAGGGCCAGATACGCAGTATTTT.

This clone has only a few counts. This chain uses TRBV7-2 with TRBJ2-1; either TRBD1 or TRBD2 may fit D (5 bases each). CDR1 and CDR2 (germline): SGHTA, FQGNSA. Trimming stripped 6 bases from V and 16 bases from J, with 22 bases between. This CDR3 is 13 amino acids long. The DNA for the CDR3 is TGTGCCAGCAGTCCGACCGGGACGACGTCTTCTTTCTTC. It yields the protein CASSPTGTTSSFF.

The gene calls are TRBV11-3 and TRBJ2-1, with 8 bases identical to TRBD1. Germline V gene lookup returns CDR1 SGHNT and CDR2 YENEEA. The CDR3 has 14 residues. The J segment lost 7 bases and the V segment lost 4 bases, leaving 6 bases of the junction unmatched. DNA of the CDR3: TGTGCCAGCAGCTCGGACAGGGCGATTAATGAGCAGTTCTTC. Translation gives CASSSDRAINEQFF.

The V gene is TRBV5-1, the J gene TRBJ2-3, with D unclear. The CDR3 covers 12 residues. The germline V gene has CDR1 SGHRS and CDR2 YFSETQ. Trimming removed 0 bases at V and 2 bases at J, with 1 base between. The CDR3 DNA sequence: TGCGCCAGCAGCTTGGACACAGATACGCAGTATTTT. Its protein product is CASSLDTDTQYF.

This clone was found a few times. This chain connects TRBV28 to TRBJ2-2, with TRBD2 identical over 8 bases. This CDR3 spans 16 amino acids. Trimming removed 5 bases from V and 6 bases from J; junction bases left unmatched: 11. Germline V CDR1 and CDR2: MDHEN, SYDVKM. The CDR3 region is CASSALSGSVPGELFF. The DNA for the CDR3 is TGTGCCAGCAGTGCCCTCAGCGGGAGTGTCCCCGGGGAGCTGTTTTTT.

V usage is TRBV19 and J usage is TRBJ1-5; D possibly corresponds to TRBD1 (6 bases). In germline, CDR1 is LNHDA, CDR2 SQIVND (reference sequence). V lost 6 bases to trimming and J lost 4 bases, with 13 bases between them. The CDR3 contains 14 residues. CDR3 region: CASSQGQTNQPQHF. DNA for the CDR3: TGTGCCAGTAGCCAAGGACAGACAAATCAGCCCCAGCATTTT.

As concerns this clone: Other DNA sequences within the sample encode an identical CDR3. This rearrangement joins TRBV30 to TRBJ2-1; D is possibly TRBD1 (5 bases). V was pared by 1 base and J by 7 bases, with 5 bases between. This CDR3 contains 11 residues. Germline values: CDR1 GTSNPN, CDR2 SVGIG (reference sequence). The CDR3 bases are TGTGCCTGGAGTGACAGGAATGAGCAGTTCTTC. Translated: CAWSDRNEQFF.